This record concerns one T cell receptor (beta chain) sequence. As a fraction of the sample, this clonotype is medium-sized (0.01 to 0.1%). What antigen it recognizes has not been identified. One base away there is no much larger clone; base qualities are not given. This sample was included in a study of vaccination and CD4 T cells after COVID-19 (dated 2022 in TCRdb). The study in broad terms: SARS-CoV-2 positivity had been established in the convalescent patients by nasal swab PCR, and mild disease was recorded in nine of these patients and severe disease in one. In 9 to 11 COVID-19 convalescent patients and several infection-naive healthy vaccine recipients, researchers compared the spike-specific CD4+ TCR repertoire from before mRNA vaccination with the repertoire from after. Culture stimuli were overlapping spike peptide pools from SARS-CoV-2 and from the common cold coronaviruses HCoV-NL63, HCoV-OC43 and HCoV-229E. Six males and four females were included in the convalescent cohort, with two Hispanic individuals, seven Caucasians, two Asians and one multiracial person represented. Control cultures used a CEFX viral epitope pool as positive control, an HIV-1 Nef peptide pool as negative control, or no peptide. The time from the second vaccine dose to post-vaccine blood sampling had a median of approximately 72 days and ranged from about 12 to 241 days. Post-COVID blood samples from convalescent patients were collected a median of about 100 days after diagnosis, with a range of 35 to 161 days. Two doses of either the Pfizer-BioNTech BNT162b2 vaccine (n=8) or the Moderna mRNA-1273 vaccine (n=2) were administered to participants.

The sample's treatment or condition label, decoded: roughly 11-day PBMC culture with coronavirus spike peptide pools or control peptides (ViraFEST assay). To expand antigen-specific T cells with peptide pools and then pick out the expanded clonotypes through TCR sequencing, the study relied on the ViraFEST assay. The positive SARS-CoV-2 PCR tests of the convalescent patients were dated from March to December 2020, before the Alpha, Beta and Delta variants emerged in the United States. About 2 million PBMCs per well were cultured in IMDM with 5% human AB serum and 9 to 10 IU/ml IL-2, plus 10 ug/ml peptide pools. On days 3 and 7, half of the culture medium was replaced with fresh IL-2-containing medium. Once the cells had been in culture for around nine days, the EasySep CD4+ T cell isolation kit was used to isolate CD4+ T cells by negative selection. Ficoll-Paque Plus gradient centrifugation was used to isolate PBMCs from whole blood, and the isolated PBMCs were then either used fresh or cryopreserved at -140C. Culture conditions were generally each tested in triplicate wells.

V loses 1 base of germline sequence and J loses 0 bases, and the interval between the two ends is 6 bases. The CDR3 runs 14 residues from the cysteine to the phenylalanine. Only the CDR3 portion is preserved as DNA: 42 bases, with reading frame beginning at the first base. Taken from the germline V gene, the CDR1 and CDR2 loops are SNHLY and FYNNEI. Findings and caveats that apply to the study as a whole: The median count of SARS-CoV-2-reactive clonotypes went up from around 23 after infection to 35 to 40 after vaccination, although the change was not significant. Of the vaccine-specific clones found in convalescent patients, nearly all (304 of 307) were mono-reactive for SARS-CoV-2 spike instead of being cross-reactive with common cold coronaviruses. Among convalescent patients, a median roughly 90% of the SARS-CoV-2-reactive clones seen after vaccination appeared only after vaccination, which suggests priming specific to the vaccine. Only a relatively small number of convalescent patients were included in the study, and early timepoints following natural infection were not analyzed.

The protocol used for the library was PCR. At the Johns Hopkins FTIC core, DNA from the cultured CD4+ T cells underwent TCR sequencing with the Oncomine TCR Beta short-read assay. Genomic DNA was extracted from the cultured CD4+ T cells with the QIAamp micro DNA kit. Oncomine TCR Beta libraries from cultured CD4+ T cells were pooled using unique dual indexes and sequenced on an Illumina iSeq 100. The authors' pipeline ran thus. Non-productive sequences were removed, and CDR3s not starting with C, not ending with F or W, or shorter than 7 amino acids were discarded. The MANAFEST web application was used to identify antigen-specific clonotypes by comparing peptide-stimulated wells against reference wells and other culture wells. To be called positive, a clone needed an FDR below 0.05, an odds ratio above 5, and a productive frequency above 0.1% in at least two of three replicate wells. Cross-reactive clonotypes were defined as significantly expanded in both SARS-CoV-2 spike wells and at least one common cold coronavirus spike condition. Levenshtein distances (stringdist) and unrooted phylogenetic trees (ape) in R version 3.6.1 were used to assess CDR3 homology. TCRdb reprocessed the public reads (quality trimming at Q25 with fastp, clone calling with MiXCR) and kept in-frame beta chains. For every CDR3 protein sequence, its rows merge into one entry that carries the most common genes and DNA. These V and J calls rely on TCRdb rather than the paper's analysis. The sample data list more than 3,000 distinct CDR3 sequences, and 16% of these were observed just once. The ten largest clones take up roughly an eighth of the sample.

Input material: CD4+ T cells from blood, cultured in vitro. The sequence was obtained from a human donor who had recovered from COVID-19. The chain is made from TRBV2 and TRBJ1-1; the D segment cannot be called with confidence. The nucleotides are TGTGCCAGCAGTGAAGTTAGTTTGAACACTGAAGCTTTCTTT. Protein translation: CASSEVSLNTEAFF.